Included here is one T cell receptor delta chain sequence, with context. This clone was seen a handful of times. Its binding antigen is unknown. The record has no base qualities; no much larger clone is one base away. Other DNA sequences in this sample translate to the same CDR3. Library generation was performed with RT-PCR. Data came from an Illumina MiSeq. TCRdb called clones afresh from the public reads with CATT; identical DNA rows were later merged. Here the sample has roughly 2,700 delta-chain clones; about 4.5% occur a single time. 13% to 15% of the sample is in the top ten clones. The data originate from a study of gamma-delta T cells after stem cell transplantation (TCRdb year 2016). CDR1 GEAIGNYY and CDR2 EKD were looked up in the germline V gene. V loses 1 base at its end and J loses 1 base; junction bases beyond the gene matches: 5. The CDR3 spans 15 residues, from the cysteine through the phenylalanine. Here the CDR3 DNA is all that survives: 45 bases in frame from base 1.

The receptor was isolated from a human donor. It is not recorded whose cells these are; they may come from a transplant donor. The chain employs TRDV2 and TRDJ1, with TRDD3 matching 7 junction bases. Sequences were obtained from gamma-delta T cells. The CDR3 loop reads CACDTLGEPTDKLIF. In nucleotides, the sequence is TGTGCCTGTGACACTTTGGGGGAACCCACCGATAAACTCATCTTT.